This T cell receptor (beta chain) came from a study of cytomegalovirus exposure and HLA in healthy donors. Amplification used 60 Vbeta primers and 13 Jbeta primers. Method: immunoSEQ multiplex PCR; TCRdb's copy keeps in-frame clones and lacks some. The sample has approximately 120,000 clones, approximately 80% seen once. Only a few counts were recorded for this clone. Because the CDR3's place on the DNA is in doubt, the DNA is left out and the CDR3 is given as listed by TCRdb. With termini counted, the CDR3 has 13 amino acids. Germline CDR1 is SGHRS and CDR2 is YFSETQ. The chain carries TRBV5-1 and TRBJ1-1; the DNA was not used to check the table's D call, TRBD1. This clonotype was sampled from a woman in her twenties or thirties in good health and CMV-seronegative. Sequencing was carried out using PBMCs. The CDR3 region is CASSLGWGSGTFF.